The following is a T cell receptor beta chain sequence with its context. Sequenced by immunoSEQ multiplex PCR; TCRdb stores in-frame clones only, minus some. Seen here are roughly 110,000 clones, about 90% observed once, and the top ten hold roughly 1.6%. With 5 bases removed from V and 4 bases from J, the gap between germline ends came to 15 bases. CDR3 size: 15 residues. Germline V lookup: CDR1 LNHDA, CDR2 SQIVND (reference sequence). This specimen comes from a study of T cell changes during pregnancy in multiple sclerosis. The J gene is TRBJ1-5, the V gene TRBV19; perhaps TRBD1 as D (6 bases). This sequence originates from a female donor with multiple sclerosis, enrolled in a pregnancy study. The source was peripheral blood, collected before pregnancy. The CDR3 DNA sequence: TGTGCCAGTAGTCCCCGGACAGTCCCTAATCAGCCCCAGCATTTT. Translation gives CASSPRTVPNQPQHF. Full variable domain (missing parts from reference TRBV19 and TRBJ1-5): DGGITQSPKYLFRKEGQNVTLSCEQNLNHDAMYWYRQDPGQGLRLIYYSQIVNDFQKGDIAEGYSVSREKKESFPLTVTSAQKNPTAFYLCASSPRTVPNQPQHFGDGTRLSIL.